This TCR beta chain was captured in a study of blood T cells in healthy people across ages. The study's findings and limits: Changes in expanded clonotypes were possibly confounded, as the CMV status of donors was unknown. In long-lived donors, naive CD4+ cell counts and diversity exceeded those of aged donors. Among T cells, TCR beta diversity per million cells dropped roughly linearly as age rose. Using unsorted PBMCs precluded a conclusive naive versus antigen-experienced comparison.

About this clonotype itself: Its antigen remains unidentified.

Using a J-beta primer mix together with a sample-barcoded 5' primer, a second PCR was run for roughly 6 to 11 cycles. TCRdb itself ran the 5' RACE reads through MiXCR, one entry per CDR3 protein. The data hold some 750,000 distinct CDR3 sequences, with 20% to 25% observed a single time. This CDR3 has 18 amino acids. Germline-derived CDR1 and CDR2 are LGHNT and FRNRAP. The sequencing input was blood. This sequence was found in a man between 65 and 85 years old in good health. V is TRBV12-5 and J is TRBJ2-5, with 10 bases matching TRBD1. The J call may be in error: the DNA end matches TRBJ2-1 better. CDR3 amino acids: CASGSGTGVADTGNEQFF. The CDR3, as DNA: TGTGCTAGTGGTTCCGGGACAGGGGTAGCGGACACGGGTAATGAGCAGTTCTTC.